This TCR beta chain was sequenced in a study of early stage breast cancer tumors. General study points: Tumor and normal breast were distinguished via blood comparison in most of the 16 patients. Most shared enriched TCRB sequences were commonly generated ones. Functional markers like CD4, CD8 and FOXP3 were missed in bulk sequencing.

This CDR3 comprises 9 residues. Germline CDR1 SGHRS, CDR2 YFSETQ. Trimming shortened V by 4 bases and J by 12 bases, and 7 bases separated the two germline ends. Concerning this clone: Its specificity is unknown.

Each sample had two DNA replicates, about 0.52 ug blood or around 1.4 ug tissue. Profiling relied on immunoSEQ multiplex PCR, and the TCRdb table lists in-frame clones only, not all of them. Of tens of thousands of clones in the sample, roughly 69% were seen once. The chain recombines TRBV5-1 with TRBJ1-2; D not resolved. The sample comprised blood. The origin of this receptor is a person aged 50-59 years with breast cancer. CDR3: CASSRGDTF. CDR3 DNA: TGCGCCAGCAGCCGCGGGGACACCTTC.